This TCR beta chain was captured in a study of T cell changes during pregnancy in multiple sclerosis. Sequencing was performed with immunoSEQ multiplex PCR; in TCRdb, only in-frame clones are kept and a portion is missing. In the table there are roughly 89,000 clones, 94% of which are singletons. This clonotype was sampled from a female donor in good health, enrolled as a control in a pregnancy study. This specimen consisted of peripheral blood, obtained after pregnancy.

The CDR3 sequence: CASIPGTGVRDEQFF. CDR3 DNA sequence: TGTGCCAGTATCCCCGGGACAGGGGTCCGCGATGAGCAGTTCTTC. This chain uses TRBV19 with TRBJ2-1, with TRBD1 identical over 10 bases. The germline V gene encodes CDR1 LNHDA and CDR2 SQIVND (reference sequence). CDR3 length: 15 residues. V trimming: 7 bases; J trimming: 8 bases; junction bases outside the gene matches: 11.